The entry below gives a single TCR beta chain sequence along with its context. Study processing details: Cell counts per sample came from amplifying reference gene primers. The table came from immunoSEQ multiplex PCR; TCRdb's copy has only in-frame clones and leaves some out. V and J calls and clone size are given by that table; D and trimming were obtained from the DNA. The profile shows approximately 140,000 clones, approximately 80% of them singletons. The V end was cut by 2 bases, the J end by 9 bases, with 5 bases between. Germline-derived CDR1 and CDR2 are LGHDT and YNNKEL (reference sequence). This CDR3 has 12 residues. This sample stems from a study of blood T cell repertoires in COVID-19. The wider study: Both acute and convalescent COVID-19 samples were obtained from the United States, Italy and Spain. Sources were T cells, B-cell-depleted T cells, or PBMCs; the material itself was cDNA or gDNA.

Specimen: peripheral blood. This receptor was obtained from a man aged 55 to 70 with active or convalescent COVID-19. V is TRBV3-1 (or the pseudogene TRBV3-2) and J is TRBJ1-6; D gene unclear. CDR3 region: CASSQLISPLHF. For the CDR3, the DNA is TGTGCCAGCAGCCAACTAATTTCACCCCTCCACTTT.